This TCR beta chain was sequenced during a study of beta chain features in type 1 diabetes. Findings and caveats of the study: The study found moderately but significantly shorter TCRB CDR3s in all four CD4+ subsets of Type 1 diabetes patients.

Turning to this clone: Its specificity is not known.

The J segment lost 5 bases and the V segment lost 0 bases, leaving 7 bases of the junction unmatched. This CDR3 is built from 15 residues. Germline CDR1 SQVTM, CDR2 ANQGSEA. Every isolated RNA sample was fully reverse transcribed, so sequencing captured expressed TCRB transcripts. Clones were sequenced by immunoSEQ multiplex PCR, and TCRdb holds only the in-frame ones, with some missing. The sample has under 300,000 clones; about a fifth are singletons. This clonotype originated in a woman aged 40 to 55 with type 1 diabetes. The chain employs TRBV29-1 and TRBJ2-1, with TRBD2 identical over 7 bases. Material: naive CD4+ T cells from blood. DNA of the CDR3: TGCAGCGTTGAAGAGCGGGGGAATAGGAACAATGAGCAGTTCTTC. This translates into CSVEERGNRNNEQFF.